This TCR beta chain was captured by sequencing in a study of a mutant IDH1 vaccine in newly diagnosed glioma. Points on this clone: What it recognizes is unknown.

Sequenced by immunoSEQ multiplex PCR; TCRdb stores in-frame clones only, minus some. The profile shows 35,000 to 45,000 clones, approximately 89% of them singletons. Time point here: week 5, during vaccination. Each dose of the vaccine consisted of 300 ug of mutant IDH1 20-mer peptide, with topical imiquimod. CDR1 is MDHEN, CDR2 SYDVKM, per germline. V was clipped by 1 base and J by 2 bases, with 9 bases between them. This CDR3 has 14 residues. The receptor comes from a man aged 50 to 59 with glioma. This chain connects TRBV28 to TRBJ2-7; tentatively, D is TRBD1 (5 bases). The sequencing used PBMCs, collected from a glioma patient whose treatment included an IDH1 peptide vaccine. CDR3 nucleotides: TGTGCCAGCAGTTTATCGCAGGGCCCCTACGAGCAGTACTTC. Its protein product is CASSLSQGPYEQYF.